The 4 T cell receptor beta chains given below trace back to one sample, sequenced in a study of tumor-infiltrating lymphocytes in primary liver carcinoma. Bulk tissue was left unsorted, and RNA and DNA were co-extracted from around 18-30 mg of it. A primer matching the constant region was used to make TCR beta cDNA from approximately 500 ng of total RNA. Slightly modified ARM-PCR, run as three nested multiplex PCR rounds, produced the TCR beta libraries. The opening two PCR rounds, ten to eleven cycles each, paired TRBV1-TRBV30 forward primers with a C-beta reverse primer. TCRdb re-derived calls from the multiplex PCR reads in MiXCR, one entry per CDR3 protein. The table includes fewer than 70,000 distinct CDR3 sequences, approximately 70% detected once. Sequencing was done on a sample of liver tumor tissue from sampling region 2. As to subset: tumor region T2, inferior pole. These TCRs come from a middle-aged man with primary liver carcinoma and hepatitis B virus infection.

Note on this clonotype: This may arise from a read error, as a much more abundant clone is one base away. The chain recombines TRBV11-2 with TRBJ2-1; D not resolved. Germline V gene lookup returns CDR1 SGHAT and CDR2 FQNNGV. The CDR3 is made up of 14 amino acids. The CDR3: CASSIDSTPREQFF. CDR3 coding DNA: TGTGCCAGCAGCATAGATTCAACTCCCAGAGAGCAGTTCTTC.

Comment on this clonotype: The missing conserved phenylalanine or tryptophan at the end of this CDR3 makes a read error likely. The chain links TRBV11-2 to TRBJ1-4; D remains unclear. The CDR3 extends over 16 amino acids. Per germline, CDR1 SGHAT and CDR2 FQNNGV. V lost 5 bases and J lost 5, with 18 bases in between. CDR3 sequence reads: CASSKTPEGANEKLFL. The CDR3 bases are TGTGCCAGCAGCAAGACTCCAGAGGGAGCAAATGAAAAACTGTTTTTG.

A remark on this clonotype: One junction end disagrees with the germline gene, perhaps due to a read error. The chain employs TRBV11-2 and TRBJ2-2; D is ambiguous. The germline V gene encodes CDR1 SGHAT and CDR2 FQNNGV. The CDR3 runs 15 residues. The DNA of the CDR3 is TGTGCCAGCAGCTTAGTGACGGGTAACACTGGGGAGCTGTTTTTT. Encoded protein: CASSLVTGNTGELFF.

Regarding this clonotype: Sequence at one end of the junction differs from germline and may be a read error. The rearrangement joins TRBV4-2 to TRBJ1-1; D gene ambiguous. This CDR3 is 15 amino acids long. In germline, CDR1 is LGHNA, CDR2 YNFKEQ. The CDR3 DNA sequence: TGTGACAGCAGCCGAGATAGGAGCCAGAACACTGAAGCTTTCTTT. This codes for CDSSRDRSQNTEAFF.